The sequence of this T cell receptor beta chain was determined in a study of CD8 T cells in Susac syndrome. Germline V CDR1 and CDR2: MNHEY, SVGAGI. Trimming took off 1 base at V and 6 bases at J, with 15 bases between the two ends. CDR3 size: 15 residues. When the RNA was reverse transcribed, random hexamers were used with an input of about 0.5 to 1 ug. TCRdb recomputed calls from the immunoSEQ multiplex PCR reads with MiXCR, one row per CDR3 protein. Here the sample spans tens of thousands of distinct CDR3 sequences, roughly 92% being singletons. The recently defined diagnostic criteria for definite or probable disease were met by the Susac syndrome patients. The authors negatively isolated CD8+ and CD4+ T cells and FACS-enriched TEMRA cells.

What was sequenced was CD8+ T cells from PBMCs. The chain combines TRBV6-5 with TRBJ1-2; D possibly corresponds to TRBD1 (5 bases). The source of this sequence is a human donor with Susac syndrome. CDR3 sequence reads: CASSYWDQVGNGYTF. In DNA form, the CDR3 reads TGTGCCAGCAGTTACTGGGACCAGGTGGGAAATGGCTACACCTTC.